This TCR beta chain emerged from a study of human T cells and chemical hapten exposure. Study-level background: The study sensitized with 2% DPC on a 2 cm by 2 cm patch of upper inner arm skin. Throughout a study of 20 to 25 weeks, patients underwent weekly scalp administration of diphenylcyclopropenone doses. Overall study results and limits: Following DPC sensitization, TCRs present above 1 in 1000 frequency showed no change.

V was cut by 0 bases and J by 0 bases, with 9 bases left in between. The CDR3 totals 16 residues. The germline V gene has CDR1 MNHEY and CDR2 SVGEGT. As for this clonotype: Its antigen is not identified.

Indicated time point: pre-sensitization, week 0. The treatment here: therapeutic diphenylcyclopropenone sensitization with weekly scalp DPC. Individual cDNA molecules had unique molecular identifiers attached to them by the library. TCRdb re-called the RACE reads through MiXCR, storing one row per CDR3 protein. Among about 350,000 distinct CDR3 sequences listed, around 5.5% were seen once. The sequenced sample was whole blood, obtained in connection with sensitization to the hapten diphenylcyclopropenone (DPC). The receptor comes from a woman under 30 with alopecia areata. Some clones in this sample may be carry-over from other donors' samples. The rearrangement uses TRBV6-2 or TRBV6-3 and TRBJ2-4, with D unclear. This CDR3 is CASSYSKPLAKNIQYF. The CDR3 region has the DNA TGTGCCAGCAGTTACTCAAAACCTCTAGCCAAAAACATTCAGTACTTC.